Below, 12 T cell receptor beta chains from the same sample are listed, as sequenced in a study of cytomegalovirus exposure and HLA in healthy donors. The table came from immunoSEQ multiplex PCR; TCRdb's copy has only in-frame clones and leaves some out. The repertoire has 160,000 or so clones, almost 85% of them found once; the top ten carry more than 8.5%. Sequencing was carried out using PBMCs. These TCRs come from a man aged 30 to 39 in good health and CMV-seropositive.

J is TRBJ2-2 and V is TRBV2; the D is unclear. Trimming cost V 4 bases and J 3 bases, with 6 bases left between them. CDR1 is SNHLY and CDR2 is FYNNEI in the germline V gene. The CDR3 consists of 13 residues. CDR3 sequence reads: CASSASYTGELFF. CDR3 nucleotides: TGTGCCAGCAGTGCCAGTTACACCGGGGAGCTGTTTTTT.

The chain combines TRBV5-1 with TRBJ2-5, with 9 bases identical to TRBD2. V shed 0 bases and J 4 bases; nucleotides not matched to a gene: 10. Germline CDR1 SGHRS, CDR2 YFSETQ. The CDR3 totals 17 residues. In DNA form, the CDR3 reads TGCGCCAGCAGCTTGGCCAGTGCGGGAGGGGATATAGAGACCCAGTACTTC. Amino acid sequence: CASSLASAGGDIETQYF.

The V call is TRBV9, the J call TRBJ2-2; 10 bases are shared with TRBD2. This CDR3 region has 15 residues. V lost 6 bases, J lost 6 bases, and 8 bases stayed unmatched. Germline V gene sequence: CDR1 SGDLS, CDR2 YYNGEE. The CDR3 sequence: CASKASGSLAGELFF. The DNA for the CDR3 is TGTGCCAGCAAGGCTAGCGGGAGTTTGGCCGGGGAGCTGTTTTTT.

The CDR3 reads CASSIAPTGGNQPQHF. The CDR3 DNA reads TGTGCCAGTAGTATAGCTCCGACAGGGGGGAATCAGCCCCAGCATTTT. The rearrangement links TRBV19 to TRBJ1-5; TRBD1 matches 9 bases. CDR1 is LNHDA and CDR2 is SQIVND in the germline V gene (reference sequence). J lost 4 bases, V lost 1 base, and 5 bases had no gene match. CDR3 length: 16 residues.

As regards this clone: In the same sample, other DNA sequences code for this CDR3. CDR3 sequence (DNA): TGTGCCTGGAGTGTACGAACAGACAATGAGCAGTTCTTC. Residues: CAWSVRTDNEQFF. V and J are TRBV30 and TRBJ2-1; unclear D gene. The germline CDR1 and CDR2 sequences are GTSNPN and SVGIG (reference sequence). V gave up 0 bases and J gave up 5 bases, with 8 bases separating them. This CDR3 spans 13 amino acids.

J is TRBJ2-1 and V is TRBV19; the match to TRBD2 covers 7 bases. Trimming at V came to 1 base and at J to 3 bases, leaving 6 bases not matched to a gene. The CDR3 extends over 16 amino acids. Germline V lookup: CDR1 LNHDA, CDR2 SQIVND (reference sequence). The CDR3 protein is CASSIVAGASYNEQFF. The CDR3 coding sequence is TGTGCCAGTAGTATAGTGGCGGGAGCGAGCTACAATGAGCAGTTCTTC. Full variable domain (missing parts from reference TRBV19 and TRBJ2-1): DGGITQSPKYLFRKEGQNVTLSCEQNLNHDAMYWYRQDPGQGLRLIYYSQIVNDFQKGDIAEGYSVSREKKESFPLTVTSAQKNPTAFYLCASSIVAGASYNEQFFGPGTRLTVL.

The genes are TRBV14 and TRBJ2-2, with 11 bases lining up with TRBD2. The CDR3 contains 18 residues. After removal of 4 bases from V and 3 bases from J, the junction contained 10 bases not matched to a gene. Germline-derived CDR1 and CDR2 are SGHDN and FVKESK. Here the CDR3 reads CASSLVVTSGSYTGELFF. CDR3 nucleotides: TGTGCCAGCAGCCTAGTAGTTACTAGCGGGAGTTACACCGGGGAGCTGTTTTTT. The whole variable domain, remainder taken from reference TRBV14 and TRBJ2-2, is EAGVTQFPSHSVIEKGQTVTLRCDPISGHDNLYWYRRVMGKEIKFLLHFVKESKQDESGMPNNRFLAERTGGTYSTLKVQPAELEDSGVYFCASSLVVTSGSYTGELFFGEGSRLTVL.

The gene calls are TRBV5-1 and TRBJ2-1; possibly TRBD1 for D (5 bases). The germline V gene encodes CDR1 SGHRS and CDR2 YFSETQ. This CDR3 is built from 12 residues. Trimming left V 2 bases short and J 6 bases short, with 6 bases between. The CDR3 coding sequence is TGCGCCAGCAGCTTCCAGGGCAATGAGCAGTTCTTC. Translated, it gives CASSFQGNEQFF.

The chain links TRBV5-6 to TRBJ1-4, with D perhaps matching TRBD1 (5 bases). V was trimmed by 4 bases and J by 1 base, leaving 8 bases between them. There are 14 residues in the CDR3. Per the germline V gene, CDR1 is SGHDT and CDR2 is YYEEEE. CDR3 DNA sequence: TGTGCCAGCAGCCGCAGGGAAACTAATGAAAAACTGTTTTTT. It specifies CASSRRETNEKLFF.

DNA for the CDR3: TGTGCCACCAGCAGAGGAAGAGGTCTTTGGGAGGGCTACGAGCAGTACTTC. Amino acids: CATSRGRGLWEGYEQYF. The rearrangement joins TRBV15 to TRBJ2-7; TRBD2 matches 7 bases. V shed 1 base, J shed 3 bases, and the junction held 12 bases outside the gene matches. The CDR3 contains 17 residues. Germline V gene lookup returns CDR1 LNHNV and CDR2 YYDKDF (reference sequence).

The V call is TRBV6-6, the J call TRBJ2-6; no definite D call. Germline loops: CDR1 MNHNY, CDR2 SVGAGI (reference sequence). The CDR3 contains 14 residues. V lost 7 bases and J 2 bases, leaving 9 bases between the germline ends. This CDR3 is CASTPRAGANVLTF. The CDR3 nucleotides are TGTGCCAGCACTCCCCGGGCTGGGGCCAACGTCCTGACTTTC.

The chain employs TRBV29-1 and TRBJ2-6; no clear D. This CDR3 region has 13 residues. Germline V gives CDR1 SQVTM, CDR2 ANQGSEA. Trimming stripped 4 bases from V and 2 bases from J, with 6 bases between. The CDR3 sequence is CSVALTGANVLTF. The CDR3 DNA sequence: TGCAGCGTTGCACTGACTGGGGCCAACGTCCTGACTTTC. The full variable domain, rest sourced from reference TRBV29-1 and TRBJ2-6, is SAVISQKPSRDICQRGTSLTIQCQVDSQVTMMFWYRQQPGQSLTLIATANQGSEATYESGFVIDKFPISRPNLTFSTLTVSNMSPEDSSIYLCSVALTGANVLTFGAGSRLTVL.